Following are 9 T cell receptor beta chains from one sample sequenced in a study of shared clonotypes between healthy human individuals. Clones were read by immunoSEQ multiplex PCR, and TCRdb kept only the in-frame ones, dropping some. This sample has approximately 2.4 million clones, with under 97% found just once. Sequencing was done on a sample of naive CD4+ T cells sorted from blood. As to subset: CD45RA+ positively selected. The receptors shown here come from a man between 18 and 35 years old in good health.

J is TRBJ1-1 and V is TRBV6-5; D is perhaps TRBD1 (6 bases). The CDR3 length is 13 residues. CDR1 MNHEY and CDR2 SVGAGI come from the germline V gene. V was clipped by 6 bases and J by 6 bases, with 14 bases between them. CDR3 sequence (DNA): TGTGCCAGCAGCCGGGACATTATCTCTGAAGCTTTCTTT. Its translation is CASSRDIISEAFF.

The V call is TRBV6-1, the J call TRBJ1-6; possible D gene TRBD1, 5 bases. Trimming removed 5 bases at V and 7 bases at J, with 12 bases between. The V gene's germline CDR1 is MNHNS and CDR2 SASEGT. The CDR3 totals 14 residues. The CDR3 region has the DNA TGTGCCAGCAGTTTTGAAGGGGTCAATTCACCCCTCCACTTT. Amino acid sequence: CASSFEGVNSPLHF.

The chain recombines TRBV19 with TRBJ2-3, with D possibly TRBD1 on 5 matching bases. Germline CDR1 is LNHDA and CDR2 is SQIVND (reference sequence). This CDR3 spans 18 amino acids. With 0 bases removed from V and 1 base from J, the gap between germline ends came to 17 bases. DNA for the CDR3: TGTGCCAGTAGTATAGAGGCTTTCGGTCAGGGCCGCACAGATACGCAGTATTTT. This codes for CASSIEAFGQGRTDTQYF.

The V and J genes are TRBV5-1 and TRBJ2-5; D perhaps matches TRBD2 (5 bases). V was shortened by 1 base and J by 4 bases, with 11 bases between the two germline ends. The germline V gene has CDR1 SGHRS and CDR2 YFSETQ. The CDR3 has 14 residues. The CDR3 DNA is TGCGCCAGCAGCTTGTTTTCGGGATCAGAGACCCAGTACTTC. Residues: CASSLFSGSETQYF.

This chain links TRBV4-1 with TRBJ2-3, with 11 nucleotides matching TRBD1. Losses at the gene ends were 0 bases for V and 5 bases for J; bases not matched to a gene: 7. In germline, CDR1 is MGHRA, CDR2 YSYEKL. The CDR3 runs 17 residues. The CDR3 region has the DNA TGCGCCAGCAGCCAAGAGGTTGGACAGGGGGCTAGAGATACGCAGTATTTT. Protein product: CASSQEVGQGARDTQYF.

Turning to this clone: This same CDR3 is encoded by further DNA sequences in the sample. CDR3 sequence reads: CASSLGLAGHEQYF. CDR3 bases: TGTGCCAGCAGCTTAGGACTAGCGGGACACGAGCAGTACTTC. The rearrangement joins TRBV7-2 to TRBJ2-7; 11 positions agree with TRBD2. V shed 1 base and J 5 bases; nucleotides not matched to a gene: 1. From germline, CDR1 is SGHTA and CDR2 FQGNSA. The CDR3 spans 14 residues.

This chain connects TRBV2 to TRBJ2-4, with D possibly being TRBD2 (6 bases). Germline values: CDR1 SNHLY, CDR2 FYNNEI. The CDR3 extends over 17 amino acids. V lost 0 bases and J 0 bases, leaving 12 bases between the germline ends. The CDR3 DNA follows: TGTGCCAGCAGTGAAGCTTCGGGGGAACTAGCCAAAAACATTCAGTACTTC. This translates into CASSEASGELAKNIQYF.

The chain combines TRBV6-5 with TRBJ2-5, with 10 nucleotides matching TRBD2. The germline gives CDR1 MNHEY, CDR2 SVGAGI. CDR3 length equals 14 residues. J gave up 4 bases and V 5 bases, and 4 bases lay outside the gene matches. Here the CDR3 reads CASSAGLARETQYF. Written as DNA, the CDR3 is TGTGCCAGCAGTGCGGGACTAGCGAGAGAGACCCAGTACTTC.

The genes are TRBV5-1 and TRBJ1-1; maybe TRBD1 (6 bases). CDR1 is SGHRS, CDR2 YFSETQ, per germline. The CDR3 has 13 residues. Trimming cost V 7 bases and J 6 bases, with 16 bases left between them. This CDR3 is CASGRGEGAEAFF. In nucleotides, the CDR3 is TGCGCCAGCGGTAGGGGGGAAGGAGCTGAAGCTTTCTTT.